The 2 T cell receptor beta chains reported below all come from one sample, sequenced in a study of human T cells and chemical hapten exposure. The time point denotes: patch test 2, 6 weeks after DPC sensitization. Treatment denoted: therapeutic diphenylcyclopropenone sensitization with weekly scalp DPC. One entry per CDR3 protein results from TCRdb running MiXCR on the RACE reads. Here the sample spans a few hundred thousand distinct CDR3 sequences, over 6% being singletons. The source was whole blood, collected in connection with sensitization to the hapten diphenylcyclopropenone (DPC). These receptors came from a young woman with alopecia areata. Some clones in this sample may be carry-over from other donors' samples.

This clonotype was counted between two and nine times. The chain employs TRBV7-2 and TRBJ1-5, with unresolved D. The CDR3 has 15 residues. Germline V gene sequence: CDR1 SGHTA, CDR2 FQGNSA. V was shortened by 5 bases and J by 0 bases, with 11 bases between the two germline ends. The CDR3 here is CASSALGISNQPQHF. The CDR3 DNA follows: TGTGCCAGCAGCGCCCTTGGGATTAGCAATCAGCCCCAGCATTTT.

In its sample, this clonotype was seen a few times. CDR3 amino acids: CSVEGQGKNIQYF. DNA of the CDR3: TGCAGCGTTGAAGGACAGGGGAAAAACATTCAGTACTTC. The gene calls are TRBV29-1 and TRBJ2-4; 8 positions agree with TRBD1. CDR3 length: 13 residues. The V gene end was trimmed by 1 base and the J gene end by 4 bases; junction bases not matched to a gene: 0. CDR1 is SQVTM and CDR2 is ANQGSEA in the germline V gene.